Presented here are 25 T cell receptor beta chains from one specimen sequenced in a study of early T cells in non-severe SARS-CoV-2 infection. TCRdb re-called the 5' RACE reads through MiXCR, storing one row per CDR3 protein. The data contain around 53,000 distinct CDR3 sequences, 6% to 8% of them seen just once; the ten biggest clones take up approximately 5%. Sequencing used whole blood. Receptor source: an adult who was a healthcare worker with PCR-confirmed SARS-CoV-2 infection or an uninfected control (not recorded which).

This clonotype was counted at least ten times. The rearrangement links TRBV18 to TRBJ1-4; a weak D match, TRBD1 (6 bases). Germline V gene lookup returns CDR1 KGHSH and CDR2 LQKENI. The length of the CDR3 is 14 residues. Trimming pared 2 bases from V and 8 bases from J, leaving 12 bases between. CDR3 nucleotides: TGTGCCAGCTCACCATCAGGGGAGTTGGAAAAACTGTTTTTT. This encodes CASSPSGELEKLFF.

The table lists this clonotype with many counts. The chain has TRBV5-1 and TRBJ1-1, with TRBD1 matching 8 bases. V lost 4 bases to trimming and J lost 4 bases; unmatched junction nucleotides: 6. The length of the CDR3 is 14 residues. The germline V gene has CDR1 SGHRS and CDR2 YFSETQ. The CDR3 sequence: CASSKTGVGTEAFF. The CDR3 DNA is TGCGCCAGCAGCAAGACAGGGGTCGGCACTGAAGCTTTCTTT.

The chain joins TRBV18 to TRBJ2-1; TRBD1 is a possible D gene (6 bases). Germline loops: CDR1 KGHSH, CDR2 LQKENI. V dropped 3 bases and J dropped 6 bases, with 18 bases sitting between them. This CDR3 spans 16 amino acids. The CDR3 DNA follows: TGTGCCAGCTCACCGCGCCGACAGGCAGCTTCCAATGAGCAGTTCTTC. Translated, it gives CASSPRRQAASNEQFF.

This clonotype was seen many times. This chain joins TRBV25-1 and TRBJ2-7, with a possible D match to TRBD1 (6 bases). CDR1 is MGHDK and CDR2 is SYGVNS in the germline V gene. V was cut by 7 bases and J by 8 bases, with 9 bases left in between. The CDR3 has 10 amino acids. DNA for the CDR3: TGTGCCAGCACGTGGGACAAGCAGTACTTC. Translating gives CASTWDKQYF.

This clonotype was seen at least ten times. V and J are TRBV2 and TRBJ2-1; the match to TRBD2 covers 12 bases. From germline, CDR1 is SNHLY and CDR2 FYNNEI. Trimming cost V 5 bases and J 1 base; bases outside gene matches: 0. This CDR3 has 15 amino acids. This CDR3 is CASSTSGGSYNEQFF. The DNA for the CDR3 is TGTGCCAGCAGTACTAGCGGGGGGTCCTACAATGAGCAGTTCTTC.

This clonotype has a handful of counts. This rearrangement joins TRBV6-5 to TRBJ2-7; 7 bases fit TRBD1. The V segment lost 3 bases and the J segment 1 base; nucleotides outside the gene matches: 6. Germline V lookup: CDR1 MNHEY, CDR2 SVGAGI. The CDR3 is 15 amino acids. CDR3 protein: CASSYDRATSYEQYF. The CDR3 DNA reads as TGTGCCAGCAGTTATGACAGGGCCACTTCCTACGAGCAGTACTTC.

This clonotype was found many times. The chain links TRBV12-3 or TRBV12-4 to TRBJ1-5; 12 bases map to TRBD1. V shed 6 bases, J shed 5 bases, and the junction held 2 bases outside the gene matches. This CDR3 region has 14 residues. The CDR3 sequence: CASRGQGADQPQHF. CDR3 DNA sequence: TGTGCCAGCAGGGGACAGGGGGCGGATCAGCCCCAGCATTTT.

Many counts were recorded for this clonotype. The chain recombines TRBV27 with TRBJ2-4, with 8 bases identical to TRBD1. The CDR3 is made up of 16 amino acids. Germline V gene data show CDR1 as MNHEY and CDR2 as SMNVEV (reference sequence). V lost 5 bases to trimming and J lost 0 bases; unmatched junction nucleotides: 6. CDR3: CASSPGQGIAKNIQYF. The CDR3 DNA reads TGTGCCAGCAGTCCAGGACAGGGTATAGCCAAAAACATTCAGTACTTC.

CDR3 residues: CASRPSGGRTDTQYF. The CDR3 coding sequence is TGTGCCAGCAGGCCCAGCGGGGGCCGCACAGATACGCAGTATTTT. The chain employs TRBV28 and TRBJ2-3; 8 bases are shared with TRBD2. The germline V gene encodes CDR1 MDHEN and CDR2 SYDVKM. This CDR3 comprises 15 residues. V dropped 6 bases and J dropped 1; count of bases not matched to a gene: 6.

This clonotype was seen only a few times. The chain is built from TRBV15 and TRBJ1-5; D gene ambiguous. The CDR3 spans 16 residues. Trimming shortened V by 1 base and J by 1 base, and 11 bases separated the two germline ends. Germline CDR1 reads LNHNV; CDR2 reads YYDKDF (reference sequence). The CDR3, as DNA: TGTGCCACCAGCAGAGGCGAAGGGATCAGCAATCAGCCCCAGCATTTT. This sequence encodes CATSRGEGISNQPQHF.

This clonotype showed up many times. J is TRBJ1-5 and V is TRBV12-2; TRBD1 was called by the table and not checked on the DNA. TRBV12-2 is designated a pseudogene. This CDR3 is built from 18 residues. CDR3 region: CASRLSPGQKYSNQPQHF. CDR3 coding DNA: TGTGCAAGTCGCTTAAGCCCGGGACAGAAGTATAGCAATCAGCCCCAGCATTTT.

This clonotype was observed at least ten times. The CDR3 reads CASKQTGDSNQPQHF. The CDR3 DNA reads as TGTGCCAGCAAACAGACAGGGGATAGCAATCAGCCCCAGCATTTT. The V call is TRBV6-5, the J call TRBJ1-5, with TRBD1 identical over 8 bases. The V and J ends lost 7 bases and 0 bases, in that order; junction bases with no gene match: 5. This CDR3 has 15 residues. Germline CDR1 MNHEY, CDR2 SVGAGI.

The table lists this clonotype with many counts. The CDR3 DNA sequence: TGTGCCAGCAGTTTATTGATCGCAGGGTCACCCCTCCACTTT. Its translation is CASSLLIAGSPLHF. The genes are TRBV27 and TRBJ1-6; D may be TRBD1 (5 bases). Trimming took off 1 base at V and 10 bases at J, with 11 bases between the two ends. The CDR3 length is 14 residues. Germline V lookup: CDR1 MNHEY, CDR2 SMNVEV (reference sequence).

Ten or more counts support this clonotype. In DNA, the CDR3 is TGTGCCAGCAACCACATGGGACACCCCAACACTGAAGCTTTCTTT. Its translation is CASNHMGHPNTEAFF. The chain couples TRBV12-3 or TRBV12-4 to TRBJ1-1; TRBD1 is a possible D gene (6 bases). With 7 bases removed from V and 2 bases from J, the gap between germline ends came to 17 bases. The CDR3 spans 15 residues.

This clonotype was seen at least ten times. The V call is TRBV12-3 or TRBV12-4, the J call TRBJ2-3; TRBD2 might be the D (6 bases). Deletions cut 5 bases from V and 5 bases from J, with 8 bases between. This CDR3 contains 12 residues. The DNA of the CDR3 is TGTGCCAGCAGTCCGGGACTAGATACGCAGTATTTT. Translation: CASSPGLDTQYF.

This clonotype was picked up many times. J is TRBJ1-6 and V is TRBV5-4; D is undetermined. V lost 2 bases and J 6 bases, leaving 12 bases between the germline ends. Germline CDR1 reads SGHNT; CDR2 reads YYREEE (reference sequence). The CDR3 totals 15 residues. CDR3 nucleotide sequence: TGTGCCAGCAGCTTATTTGAAATTGGTAATTCACCCCTCCACTTT. This gives the protein CASSLFEIGNSPLHF.

This clonotype was seen at least ten times. V is TRBV19 and J is TRBJ1-5, with D unresolved. Trimming stripped 1 base from V and 7 bases from J, with 8 bases between. From germline, CDR1 is LNHDA and CDR2 SQIVND (reference sequence). The CDR3 sequence is 13 residues long. The DNA of the CDR3 is TGTGCCAGTAGTATAGTTGCGCGACAGCCCCAGCATTTT. It translates to CASSIVARQPQHF.

This clonotype turned up a few times. V is TRBV12-3 or TRBV12-4 and J is TRBJ1-3; no firm D call. Trimming removed 5 bases at V and 4 bases at J, with 12 bases between. This CDR3 comprises 14 residues. The CDR3 reads CASSVGVSGNTIYF. CDR3 DNA: TGTGCCAGCAGTGTAGGAGTCTCGGGAAACACCATATATTTT.

This clonotype was seen ten or more times. CDR3 nucleotide sequence: TGTGCCAGCAGTGATGGGGTGGGGGATGAGCAGTTCTTC. Translation gives CASSDGVGDEQFF. The genes are TRBV2 and TRBJ2-1; the D gene could be TRBD1 or TRBD2 (5 bases each). The V and J ends lost 3 bases and 8 bases respectively, with 11 bases between them. This CDR3 is 13 amino acids long. Germline values: CDR1 SNHLY, CDR2 FYNNEI.

This clonotype has only one observation. The chain combines TRBV12-3 or TRBV12-4 with TRBJ2-5, with D perhaps TRBD1 or TRBD2 (6 bases each). The ends were cut back, 3 bases at V and 2 bases at J, with 10 bases in the middle. This CDR3 has 14 residues. The CDR3 protein is CASSFGGPQETQYF. CDR3 nucleotides: TGTGCCAGCAGTTTCGGGGGCCCACAAGAGACCCAGTACTTC.

This clonotype was observed a few times. This CDR3 reads CATRGSGGDADTQYF. The CDR3 DNA sequence: TGTGCCACCAGGGGTAGCGGGGGGGACGCAGATACGCAGTATTTT. The rearrangement joins TRBV24-1 to TRBJ2-3; 11 bases line up with TRBD2. The germline V gene has CDR1 KGHDR and CDR2 SFDVKD. J gave up 4 bases and V 7 bases, and 6 bases lay outside the gene matches. The CDR3 contains 15 residues.

This clonotype has just a few counts. V gene TRBV2 combines with J gene TRBJ2-2; D is perhaps TRBD2 (6 bases). The CDR3 covers 13 residues. Germline CDR1 is SNHLY and CDR2 is FYNNEI. Trimming cost V 8 bases and J 6 bases, with 13 bases left between them. For the CDR3, the DNA is TGTGCCAGCGATGTGAGGGAGGCCGGGGAGCTGTTTTTT. Its protein product is CASDVREAGELFF. Combining the CDR3 with reference TRBV2 and TRBJ2-2 gives the whole variable domain EPEVTQTPSHQVTQMGQEVILRCVPISNHLYFYWYRQILGQKVEFLVSFYNNEISEKSEIFDDQFSVERPDGSNFTLKIRSTKLEDSAMYFCASDVREAGELFFGEGSRLTVL.

This clonotype was seen repeatedly, ten times or more. The chain uses TRBV12-3 or TRBV12-4 and TRBJ1-5; 10 bases are shared with TRBD1. The CDR3 is 16 amino acids. V dropped 6 bases and J dropped 7; count of bases not matched to a gene: 12. The CDR3: CASSPPTGGRGQPQHF. As DNA, the CDR3 is TGTGCCAGCAGCCCACCGACAGGGGGCAGAGGACAGCCCCAGCATTTT.

This clonotype was counted a few times. The DNA for the CDR3 is TGTGCCAGCAGCTTAGCCGGAGATTATAGCAATCAGCCCCAGCATTTT. It specifies CASSLAGDYSNQPQHF. The chain uses TRBV11-2 and TRBJ1-5, with D uncertain. There are 16 residues in the CDR3. Trimming stripped 1 base from V and 0 bases from J, with 10 bases between. Germline CDR1 and CDR2: SGHAT and FQNNGV.

V usage is TRBV27 and J usage is TRBJ2-2; 7 positions match TRBD1. CDR1 and CDR2 from the germline V gene are MNHEY and SMNVEV (reference sequence). J was trimmed by 1 base and V by 10 bases; bases with no gene match: 6. The CDR3 sequence is 14 residues long. CDR3 in DNA: TGTGCCACCTCGGACAGGCAGAACACCGGGGAGCTGTTTTTT. Translation gives CATSDRQNTGELFF.